The clone carrying this T cell receptor (beta chain) was seen a few times. Antigen: not known. The authors made TCR cDNA by 5'RACE template switching, adding a universal primer site and UMIs. TCRdb re-analysed the 5' RACE reads in MiXCR, keeping a single row per CDR3 protein. The table records about 550,000 distinct CDR3 sequences, roughly 19% of them present only once. The data stem from a study of T cells after yellow fever vaccination. Findings and caveats of the study: Post-booster repertoires again held most primary-vaccination clones (about 96% CD4, 80% to 90% CD8). A small proportion of clonotypes was detected in both the CD4 and CD8 compartments.

This sample comprised PBMCs, obtained 15 days after the yellow fever booster vaccination. The receptor's source is a man aged 25 to 40 who received the YFV17D yellow fever vaccine.

This chain's CDR3 is CASSVEPGGGANTGELFF. For the CDR3, the DNA is TGTGCCAGCAGCGTAGAACCCGGTGGAGGGGCGAACACCGGGGAGCTGTTTTTT. The gene calls are TRBV9 and TRBJ2-2; the D gene is possibly TRBD2 (6 bases). CDR1 and CDR2 (germline): SGDLS, YYNGEE. CDR3 size: 18 residues. Trimming stripped 0 bases from V and 0 bases from J, with 15 bases between.